This T cell receptor beta chain was identified during a study of graft-versus-host responses after intestinal transplantation. Study information: Uniformly, recipients were administered anti-thymocyte globulin induction with subsequent tacrolimus and steroids for 2 to 3 years.

Here immunoSEQ multiplex PCR was the method, and the copy in TCRdb shows in-frame clones only, minus some. The table lists about 100,000 clones, less than 90% of them singletons. A note on this clone: Its antigen is not identified.

Germline CDR1 is SEHNR and CDR2 is FQNEAQ (reference sequence). This CDR3 contains 15 residues. Trimming cost V 5 bases and J 4 bases; bases outside gene matches: 3. Study results and caveats: Some GvH clones were seen earlier in gut or blood, suggesting intestinal origin. Early post-transplant falls in HvG clones accompanied the peak levels of circulating GvH clones.

This clonotype originated in a human donor who was the organ donor for an intestinal transplant. The chain employs TRBV7-9 and TRBJ2-1; 12 nucleotides align to TRBD2. The material was unstimulated CD4+ T cells sorted from spleen or lymph node cells, obtained before transplant. CDR3 DNA sequence: TGTGCCAGCAGCATACTAGCGGGGGGTTACAATGAGCAGTTCTTC. Its protein is CASSILAGGYNEQFF.